This T cell receptor beta chain was retrieved from a study of cytomegalovirus exposure and HLA in healthy donors. Study-wide background: From HLA-typed donors, an early data release held about 92 million unique TCRs.

Findings and limits, study-wide: When analyzed later, a missense DCLRE1C variant was found to be linked to TCR beta V- and J-gene trimming.

V lost 4 bases, J lost 6 bases, and 9 bases stayed unmatched. This CDR3 region has 15 residues. Germline CDR1 LGHNA, CDR2 YNFKEQ. PCR was performed using 60 Vbeta and 13 Jbeta primers. Method: immunoSEQ multiplex PCR; TCRdb's copy keeps in-frame clones and lacks some. The table lists about 77,000 clones, roughly 80% of them singletons, with 3.5% to 5.5% in the top ten. Details on this clone: Its antigen is as yet unknown.

The source is a middle-aged man in good health and CMV-seronegative. Sequencing used PBMCs. The J gene is TRBJ2-3, the V gene TRBV4-2; TRBD2 matches 8 bases. In DNA form, the CDR3 reads TGTGCCAGCAGCCGACCGGGACTAGACTGGGATACGCAGTATTTT. The encoded protein is CASSRPGLDWDTQYF.